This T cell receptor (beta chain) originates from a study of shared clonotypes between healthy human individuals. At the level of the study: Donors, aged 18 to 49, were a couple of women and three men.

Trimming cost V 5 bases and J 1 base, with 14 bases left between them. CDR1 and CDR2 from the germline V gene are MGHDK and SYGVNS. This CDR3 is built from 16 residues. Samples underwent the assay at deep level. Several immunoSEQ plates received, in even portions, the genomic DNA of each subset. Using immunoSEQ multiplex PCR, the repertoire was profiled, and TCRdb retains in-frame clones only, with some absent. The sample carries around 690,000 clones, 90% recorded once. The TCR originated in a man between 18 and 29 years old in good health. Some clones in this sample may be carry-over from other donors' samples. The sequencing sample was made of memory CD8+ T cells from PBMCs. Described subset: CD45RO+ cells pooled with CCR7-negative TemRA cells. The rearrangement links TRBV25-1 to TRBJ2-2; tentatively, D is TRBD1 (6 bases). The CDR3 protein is CASSSTRGQNTGELFF. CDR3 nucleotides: TGTGCCAGCAGTAGCACCCGGGGACAGAACACCGGGGAGCTGTTTTTT.